The sequence of this TCR beta chain was determined in a study of blood T cell repertoires in COVID-19. Sequencing used immunoSEQ multiplex PCR; TCRdb keeps in-frame clones, though not all of them. The sample contains roughly 92,000 clones, 75% to 90% of which appear only once. The germline V gene encodes CDR1 MGHRA and CDR2 YSYEKL. CDR3 length equals 16 residues. V lost 0 bases to trimming and J lost 6 bases; unmatched junction nucleotides: 6. The sample comprised peripheral blood. V usage is TRBV4-1 and J usage is TRBJ2-2; TRBD1 agrees at 8 bases. This receptor was identified in a woman aged 80 or over with active or convalescent COVID-19. CDR3 sequence: CASSQDYQGAAGELFF. DNA of the CDR3: TGCGCCAGCAGCCAAGATTACCAGGGGGCCGCCGGGGAGCTGTTTTTT.